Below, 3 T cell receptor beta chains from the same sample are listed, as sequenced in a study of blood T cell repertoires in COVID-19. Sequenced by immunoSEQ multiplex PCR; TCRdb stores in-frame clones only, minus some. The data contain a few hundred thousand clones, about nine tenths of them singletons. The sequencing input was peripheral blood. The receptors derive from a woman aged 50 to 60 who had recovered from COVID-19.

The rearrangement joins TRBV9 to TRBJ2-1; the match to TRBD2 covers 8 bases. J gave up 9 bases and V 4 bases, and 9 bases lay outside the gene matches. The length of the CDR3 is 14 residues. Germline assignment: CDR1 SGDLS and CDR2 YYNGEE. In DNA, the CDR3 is TGTGCCAGCAGCCCCAGCGGGAGCTGGCTTGAGCAGTTCTTC. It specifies CASSPSGSWLEQFF. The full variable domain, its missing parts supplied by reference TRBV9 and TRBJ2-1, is DSGVTQTPKHLITATGQRVTLRCSPRSGDLSVYWYQQSLDQGLQFLIQYYNGEERAKGNILERFSAQQFPDLHSELNLSSLELGDSALYFCASSPSGSWLEQFFGPGTRLTVL.

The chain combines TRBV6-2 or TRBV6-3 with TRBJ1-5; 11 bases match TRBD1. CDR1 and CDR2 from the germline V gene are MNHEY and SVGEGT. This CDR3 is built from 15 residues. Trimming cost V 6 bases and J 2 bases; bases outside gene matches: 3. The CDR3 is CASSRDRGGNQPQHF. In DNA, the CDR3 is TGTGCCAGCAGCCGGGACAGGGGGGGCAATCAGCCCCAGCATTTT.

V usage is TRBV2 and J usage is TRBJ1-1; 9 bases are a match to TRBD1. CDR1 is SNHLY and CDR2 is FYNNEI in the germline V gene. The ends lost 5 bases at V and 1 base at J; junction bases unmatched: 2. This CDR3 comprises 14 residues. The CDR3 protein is CASSKGQGNTEAFF. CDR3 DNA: TGTGCCAGCAGTAAGGGACAGGGGAACACTGAAGCTTTCTTT.